The following is a TCR beta chain sequence with its context. This specimen belongs to a study of cytomegalovirus exposure and HLA in healthy donors. The PCR ran on 60 Vbeta and 13 Jbeta primers. Repertoires were generated with immunoSEQ multiplex PCR, while TCRdb's copy carries only in-frame clones and drops some. The sample lists tens of thousands of clones, nearly 80% occurring once. The CDR3 covers 14 residues. CDR1 is MDHEN, CDR2 SYDVKM, per germline. The V end lost 3 bases, the J end lost 7 bases, and 13 bases lay between the germline ends. Sequencing was carried out using PBMCs. The gene calls are TRBV28 and TRBJ1-5; a possible D gene is TRBD1 (5 bases). This TCR came from a man aged 35-49 years in good health and CMV-seronegative. The CDR3 protein is CASSFQGIIQPQHF. The CDR3 DNA reads TGTGCCAGCAGTTTCCAGGGTATAATACAGCCCCAGCATTTT.